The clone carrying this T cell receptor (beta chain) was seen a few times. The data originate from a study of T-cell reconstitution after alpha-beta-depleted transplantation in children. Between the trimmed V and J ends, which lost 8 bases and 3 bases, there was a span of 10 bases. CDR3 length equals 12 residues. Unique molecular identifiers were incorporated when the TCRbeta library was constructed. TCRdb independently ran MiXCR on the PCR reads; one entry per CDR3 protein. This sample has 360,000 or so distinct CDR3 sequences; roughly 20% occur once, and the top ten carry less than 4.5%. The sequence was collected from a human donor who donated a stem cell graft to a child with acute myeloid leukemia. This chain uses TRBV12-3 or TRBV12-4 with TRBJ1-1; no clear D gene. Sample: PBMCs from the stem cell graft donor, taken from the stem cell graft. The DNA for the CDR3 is TGTGCCAGCGCCAAGTGGGACACTGAAGCTTTCTTT. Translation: CASAKWDTEAFF.